This T cell receptor beta chain originates from a study of T cells in Graves' hyperthyroidism and ophthalmopathy. It was RNA transcripts that yielded the amplified TCR beta CDR3 regions. A set of HTBI primers served as the primers for a first-round RT-PCR of the TCR CDR3. TCRdb redid the calling of the multiplex PCR reads with MiXCR, one entry per CDR3 protein. The sample consists of around 300,000 distinct CDR3 sequences, roughly 15% of them appearing once. Disease duration under 2 months; hyperthyroidism patients were aged 18 to 65. V lost 7 bases, J lost 5 bases, and 20 bases lay in between. CDR1 and CDR2 (germline): MDHEN, SYDVKM. CDR3 size: 15 residues. This clonotype came up many times.

The sequence was obtained from a woman in her thirties or forties with Graves' hyperthyroidism. Input material: blood. The V and J genes are TRBV28 and TRBJ1-2; possible D gene TRBD1, 5 bases. This chain's CDR3 is CASTVSLVTGYGYTF. The CDR3 bases are TGTGCCAGCACCGTATCGCTTGTCACAGGATATGGCTACACCTTC.